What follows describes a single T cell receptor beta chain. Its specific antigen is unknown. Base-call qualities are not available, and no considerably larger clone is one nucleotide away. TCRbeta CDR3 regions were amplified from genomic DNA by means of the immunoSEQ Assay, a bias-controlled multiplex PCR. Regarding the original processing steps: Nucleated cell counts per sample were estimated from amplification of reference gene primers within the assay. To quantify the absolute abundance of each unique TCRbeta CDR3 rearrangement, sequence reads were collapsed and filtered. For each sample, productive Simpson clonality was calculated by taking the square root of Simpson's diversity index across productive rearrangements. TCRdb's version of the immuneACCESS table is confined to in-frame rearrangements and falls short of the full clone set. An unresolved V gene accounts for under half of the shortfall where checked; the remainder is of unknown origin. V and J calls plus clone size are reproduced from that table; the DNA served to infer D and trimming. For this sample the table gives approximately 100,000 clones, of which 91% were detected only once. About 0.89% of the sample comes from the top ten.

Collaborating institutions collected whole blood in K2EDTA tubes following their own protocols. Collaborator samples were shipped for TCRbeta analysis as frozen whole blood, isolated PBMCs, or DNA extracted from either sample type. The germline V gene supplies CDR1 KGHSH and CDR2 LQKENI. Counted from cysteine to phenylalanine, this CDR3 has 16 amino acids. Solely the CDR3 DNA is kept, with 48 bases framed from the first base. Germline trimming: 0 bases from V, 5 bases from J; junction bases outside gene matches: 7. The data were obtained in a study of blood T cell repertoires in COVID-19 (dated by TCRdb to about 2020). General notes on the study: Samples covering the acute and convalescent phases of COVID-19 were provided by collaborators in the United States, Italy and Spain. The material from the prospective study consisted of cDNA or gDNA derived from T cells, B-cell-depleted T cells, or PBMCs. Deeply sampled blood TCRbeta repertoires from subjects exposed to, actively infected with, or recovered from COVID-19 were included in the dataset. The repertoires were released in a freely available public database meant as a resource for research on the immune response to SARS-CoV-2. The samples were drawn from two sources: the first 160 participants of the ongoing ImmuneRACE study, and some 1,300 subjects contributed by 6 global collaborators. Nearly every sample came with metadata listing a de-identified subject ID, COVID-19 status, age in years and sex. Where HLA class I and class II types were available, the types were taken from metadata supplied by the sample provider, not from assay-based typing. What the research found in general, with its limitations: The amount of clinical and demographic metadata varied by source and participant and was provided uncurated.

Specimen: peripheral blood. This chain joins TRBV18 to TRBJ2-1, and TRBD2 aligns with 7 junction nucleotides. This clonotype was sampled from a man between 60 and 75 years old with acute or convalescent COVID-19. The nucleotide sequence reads TGTGCCAGCTCACCACCATCCAGCGGGAATGACAATGAGCAGTTCTTC. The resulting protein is CASSPPSSGNDNEQFF.